The next 6 T cell receptor beta chains were all read from a single sample in a study of blood T cell repertoires in COVID-19. Clones were sequenced by immunoSEQ multiplex PCR, and TCRdb holds only the in-frame ones, with some missing. The repertoire holds 300,000 to 400,000 clones, roughly 86% seen once, with approximately 7.8% in the top ten. The specimen sequenced was peripheral blood. The receptors originated from a woman between 45 and 65 years old who had recovered from COVID-19.

The chain couples TRBV5-4 to TRBJ2-3; D unresolved. Trimming removed 4 bases from V and 6 bases from J, with 9 bases in between. CDR1 and CDR2 (germline): SGHNT, YYREEE (reference sequence). CDR3 length: 12 amino acids. CDR3 DNA sequence: TGTGCCAGCAGCAGACTTCTGGATACGCAGTATTTT. Translation: CASSRLLDTQYF.

The DNA of the CDR3 is TGTGCCAGCAGCCGGTTAGAGACCCAGTACTTC. Its protein product is CASSRLETQYF. The chain recombines TRBV5-6 with TRBJ2-5; no reliable D call. V was clipped by 4 bases and J by 4 bases, with 5 bases between them. The CDR3 loop spans 11 amino acids. Per germline, CDR1 SGHDT and CDR2 YYEEEE.

The chain links TRBV18 to TRBJ1-4; tentatively, D is TRBD1 (5 bases). Germline-derived CDR1 and CDR2 are KGHSH and LQKENI. The CDR3 spans 16 residues. V lost 2 bases, J lost 0 bases, and 10 bases lay in between. The CDR3 DNA is TGTGCCAGCTCACCAGGGGCCGTTGCAACTAATGAAAAACTGTTTTTT. It is translated as CASSPGAVATNEKLFF.

The chain recombines TRBV7-2 with TRBJ1-1; 7 nucleotides match TRBD1. The V segment lost 4 bases and the J segment 2 bases; nucleotides outside the gene matches: 10. This CDR3 is built from 16 residues. The germline V gene has CDR1 SGHTA and CDR2 FQGNSA. The CDR3 DNA sequence: TGTGCCAGCAGCTCAGGGACAGCTTATTTCAACACTGAAGCTTTCTTT. Translated, it gives CASSSGTAYFNTEAFF. The full variable domain, with the rest looked up from reference TRBV7-2 and TRBJ1-1, is GAGVSQSPSNKVTEKGKDVELRCDPISGHTALYWYRQSLGQGLEFLIYFQGNSAPDKSGLPSDRFSAERTGGSVSTLTIQRTQQEDSAVYLCASSSGTAYFNTEAFFGQGTRLTVV.

V usage is TRBV9 and J usage is TRBJ2-7; 9 nucleotides align to TRBD1. CDR3 size: 14 residues. The germline V gene encodes CDR1 SGDLS and CDR2 YYNGEE. Germline trimming cut 3 bases from V and 3 bases from J; bases unmatched to any gene: 4. In DNA, the CDR3 is TGTGCCAGCAGCGCCCGGGACAGGGACTACGAGCAGTACTTC. It encodes CASSARDRDYEQYF. The whole variable domain, remainder taken from reference TRBV9 and TRBJ2-7, is DSGVTQTPKHLITATGQRVTLRCSPRSGDLSVYWYQQSLDQGLQFLIQYYNGEERAKGNILERFSAQQFPDLHSELNLSSLELGDSALYFCASSARDRDYEQYFGPGTRLTVT.

The rearrangement joins TRBV7-2 to TRBJ1-5; D unclear. The CDR3 spans 15 residues. Trimming shortened V by 1 base and J by 5 bases, and 12 bases separated the two germline ends. Germline CDR1 is SGHTA and CDR2 is FQGNSA. The CDR3 DNA reads as TGTGCCAGCAGCTTAGGCAAAACTTTAGATCAGCCCCAGCATTTT. Its protein product is CASSLGKTLDQPQHF.